The 19 T cell receptor beta chains below all came from one sample that was sequenced in a study of technical replicates of blood from a handful of donors (dated by TCRdb to about 2017). The library was prepared using the immunoSEQ multiplex PCR assay. TCRdb's version of the immuneACCESS table is confined to in-frame rearrangements and falls short of the full clone set. An unresolved V gene accounts for under half of the shortfall where checked; the remainder is of unknown origin. This sample has under 85,000 clones in its table, and around 93% of those were observed once. The ten largest clones capture roughly 0.26% of the sample. Sequencing input: T cells isolated from PBMCs. These receptors were collected from a human donor in good health.

The genes are TRBV28 and TRBJ2-3; 7 nucleotides line up with TRBD2. The V gene end was trimmed by 1 base and the J gene end by 5 bases; junction bases not matched to a gene: 3. This CDR3 comprises 14 residues. Germline lookup yields CDR1 MDHEN and CDR2 SYDVKM. CDR3 DNA: TGTGCCAGCAGTTTATTTGCGGGGGAAGATACGCAGTATTTT. The encoded protein is CASSLFAGEDTQYF. The variable domain in full, with the rest retrieved from reference TRBV28 and TRBJ2-3, is DVKVTQSSRYLVKRTGEKVFLECVQDMDHENMFWYRQDPGLGLRLIYFSYDVKMKEKGDIPEGYSVSREKKERFSLILESASTNQTSMYLCASSLFAGEDTQYFGPGTRLTVL.

This rearrangement joins TRBV25-1 to TRBJ2-7; weak D call: TRBD1 (5 bases). There are 12 residues in the CDR3. The germline V and J ends were trimmed by 6 bases and 2 bases, with 8 bases remaining between them. Germline V gene data show CDR1 as MGHDK and CDR2 as SYGVNS. CDR3 nucleotides: TGTGCCAGCAGCTGGACAACCTACGAGCAGTACTTC. This translates into CASSWTTYEQYF.

The rearrangement uses TRBV18 and TRBJ1-3; no clear D. The V end lost 4 bases, the J end lost 3 bases, and 13 bases lay between the germline ends. The germline V gene encodes CDR1 KGHSH and CDR2 LQKENI. CDR3 length: 15 residues. The DNA of the CDR3 is TGTGCCAGCTCACAGTCCCAGGTCTTTGGAAACACCATATATTTT. Translated, it gives CASSQSQVFGNTIYF.

This chain joins TRBV18 and TRBJ2-7, with 8 positions matching TRBD1. Germline V gene data show CDR1 as KGHSH and CDR2 as LQKENI. This CDR3 has 17 residues. The V and J ends lost 4 bases and 1 base, in that order; junction bases with no gene match: 12. For the CDR3, the DNA is TGTGCCAGCTCACTCAATAGGATTGGGACAGGTTCCTACGAGCAGTACTTC. It codes for CASSLNRIGTGSYEQYF.

The V call is TRBV5-1, the J call TRBJ1-1; 10 bases match TRBD1. This CDR3 contains 14 residues. V was clipped by 3 bases and J by 3 bases; unmatched bases: 2. Per the germline V gene, CDR1 is SGHRS and CDR2 is YFSETQ. The CDR3 sequence: CASSSGTGDTEAFF. The CDR3 coding sequence is TGCGCCAGCAGCTCTGGGACAGGGGACACTGAAGCTTTCTTT.

CDR3 coding DNA: TGCGCCAGCAGCCCCCTCACAGGGGCCGTATCCCACGAGCAGTACTTC. Its protein is CASSPLTGAVSHEQYF. This chain connects TRBV5-1 to TRBJ2-7; 7 bases align to TRBD1. CDR3 length equals 16 residues. The V segment lost 4 bases and the J segment 5 bases; nucleotides outside the gene matches: 15. Germline V gives CDR1 SGHRS, CDR2 YFSETQ.

The chain joins TRBV5-1 to TRBJ1-1; no firm D call. Germline-derived CDR1 and CDR2 are SGHRS and YFSETQ. The CDR3 covers 14 residues. Deletions cut 3 bases from V and 4 bases from J, with 13 bases between. DNA for the CDR3: TGCGCCAGCAGCTCCCTGGCTGGTGGCACTGAAGCTTTCTTT. Encoded protein: CASSSLAGGTEAFF.

V gene TRBV5-1 combines with J gene TRBJ1-3; 8 bases are a match to TRBD1. J gave up 4 bases and V 4 bases, and 10 bases lay outside the gene matches. This CDR3 is 16 amino acids long. Germline lookup yields CDR1 SGHRS and CDR2 YFSETQ. The DNA of the CDR3 is TGCGCCAGCAGCCTTTCCAGGACAGGGCAAGGAAACACCATATATTTT. Protein: CASSLSRTGQGNTIYF.

V and J are TRBV4-2 and TRBJ2-1; D not resolved. The germline gives CDR1 LGHNA, CDR2 YNFKEQ. This CDR3 spans 14 amino acids. V lost 2 bases and J lost 5, with 10 bases in between. In nucleotides, the CDR3 is TGTGCCAGCAGCCAAACCCTCGGTAACAATGAGCAGTTCTTC. Its protein product is CASSQTLGNNEQFF.

CDR3 coding DNA: TGTGCCAGCAGCTTAGGCTTCACAGGGCGGCCCGGGGAGCTGTTTTTT. This encodes CASSLGFTGRPGELFF. This sequence joins TRBV13 and TRBJ2-2; TRBD1 might be the D (6 bases). This CDR3 has 16 amino acids. V lost 0 bases, J lost 6 bases, and 14 bases lay in between. The V gene's germline CDR1 is PRHDT and CDR2 FYEKMQ (reference sequence).

The V and J genes are TRBV11-2 and TRBJ2-7; tentative D call: TRBD1 (6 bases). The length of the CDR3 is 15 residues. Germline CDR1 SGHAT, CDR2 FQNNGV. V lost 0 bases to trimming and J lost 2 bases, with 11 bases between them. The CDR3 protein is CASSLDLTGPYEQYF. In nucleotides, the CDR3 is TGTGCCAGCAGCTTAGATCTGACAGGACCCTACGAGCAGTACTTC.

CDR3 sequence reads: CASSWGPYNEQFF. Written as DNA, the CDR3 is TGTGCCAGCAGTTGGGGGCCATACAATGAGCAGTTCTTC. The gene calls are TRBV6-5 and TRBJ2-1, with D tentatively TRBD1 (6 bases). Germline values: CDR1 MNHEY, CDR2 SVGAGI. The germline V and J ends were trimmed by 4 bases and 4 bases, with 8 bases remaining between them. The CDR3 covers 13 residues.

This clone was seen just once. J is TRBJ2-2 and V is TRBV28; TRBD2 aligns across 9 bases. Germline V gene sequence: CDR1 MDHEN, CDR2 SYDVKM. There are 16 residues in the CDR3. After removal of 7 bases from V and 4 bases from J, the junction contained 10 bases not matched to a gene. The CDR3 loop is CASTPDGLAFTGELFF. The CDR3 DNA is TGTGCCAGCACCCCGGACGGACTAGCGTTCACCGGGGAGCTGTTTTTT.

The chain links TRBV27 to TRBJ2-1, with 10 bases aligning to TRBD2. Trimming cost V 6 bases and J 10 bases; bases outside gene matches: 21. Germline lookup yields CDR1 MNHEY and CDR2 SMNVEV (reference sequence). The CDR3 sequence is 18 residues long. The CDR3 nucleotides are TGTGCCAGCAGCCTTGTCGGGGGGTTTAGCGGGAGGCGGCGAGAGCAGTTCTTC. Its protein product is CASSLVGGFSGRRREQFF.

The CDR3 sequence: CASRDRVVHEQYF. The CDR3 region has the DNA TGTGCCAGCCGAGACAGGGTAGTCCACGAGCAGTACTTC. The chain uses TRBV28 and TRBJ2-7, with TRBD1 matching over 7 bases. This CDR3 has 13 residues. Germline CDR1 is MDHEN and CDR2 is SYDVKM. The V gene end was trimmed by 8 bases and the J gene end by 5 bases; junction bases not matched to a gene: 9.

This chain joins TRBV19 and TRBJ1-4; 10 nucleotides agree with TRBD1. The V segment lost 3 bases and the J segment 7 bases; nucleotides outside the gene matches: 5. The CDR3 contains 15 residues. Looked up from germline, CDR1 is LNHDA and CDR2 is SQIVND (reference sequence). The CDR3 sequence is CASSIFRDRGEKLFF. In DNA form, the CDR3 reads TGTGCCAGTAGTATTTTTCGGGACAGGGGTGAAAAACTGTTTTTT.

This clone appeared once. The chain employs TRBV5-6 and TRBJ1-2; tentatively, D is TRBD1 (5 bases). The germline V gene encodes CDR1 SGHDT and CDR2 YYEEEE. Trimming stripped 6 bases from V and 0 bases from J, with 15 bases between. This CDR3 has 15 residues. CDR3 region: CASTLVGVANYGYTF. CDR3 nucleotide sequence: TGTGCCAGCACCCTTGTAGGGGTAGCTAACTATGGCTACACCTTC.

The V call is TRBV5-4, the J call TRBJ1-2; D call uncertain. V dropped 2 bases and J dropped 2 bases, with 10 bases sitting between them. The CDR3 runs to 14 residues. Germline CDR1 is SGHNT and CDR2 is YYREEE (reference sequence). The CDR3 loop reads CASSFLGSNYGYTF. The CDR3 DNA reads TGTGCCAGCAGCTTCCTGGGCTCGAACTATGGCTACACCTTC.

V and J are TRBV11-3 and TRBJ1-2, with D unclear. Trimming removed 5 bases at V and 10 bases at J, with 17 bases between. The germline V gene encodes CDR1 SGHNT and CDR2 YENEEA. This CDR3 region has 13 residues. In DNA, the CDR3 is TGTGCCAGCAGCCCCTCCCTAGCGTACGACTACACCTTC. Encoded protein: CASSPSLAYDYTF.